This section outlines one T cell receptor beta chain sequence together with its context. What antigen it recognizes has not been identified. The sample holds no much larger clone one base away, and base qualities are not on file. This entry comes from a study of T-cell reconstitution after alpha-beta-depleted transplantation in children (dated by TCRdb to about 2016). Study-level background: Using TCR repertoire profiling, the study followed T-cell immune reconstitution in a quantitative way in children after TCRalphabeta/CD19-depleted allogeneic hematopoietic cell transplantation.

Libraries came from PCR. For sequencing, an Illumina HiSeq 2500 was employed. Molecular barcoding was employed in the preparation of TCR libraries, with unique molecular identifiers being used to normalize TCRbeta repertoire quantification. TCRdb cleaned the public reads at Q25 with fastp, built clones with MiXCR and kept in-frame beta chains. When rows share a CDR3 protein, they turn into one entry using the most common DNA and genes. This sample is represented by about half a million distinct CDR3 sequences; under 15% of them were singletons. The top ten clonotypes cover roughly 5.4% of the sample. V is reduced by 3 bases and J by 5 bases, leaving a spacing of 4 bases between them. The CDR3, cysteine through phenylalanine, is 11 amino acids long. Only the CDR3 DNA stays, 33 bases, in frame from base 1. CDR1 and CDR2 are read off the germline V gene as SNHLY and FYNNEI.

The sample in question was PBMCs from the stem cell graft donor, obtained from the stem cell graft. This chain is built from TRBV2 and TRBJ2-5; the D gene lacks a confident call. The TCR originated in a human donor who donated a stem cell graft to a child with combined immunodeficiency. CDR3 reads: CASSDFETQYF. The nucleotide sequence reads TGTGCCAGCAGTGATTTTGAGACCCAGTACTTC.